These T cell receptor beta chains were read from a single sample in a study of identical twins. TCRdb ran MiXCR on the 5' RACE reads and lists one entry per CDR3 protein. The sample lists about 470,000 distinct CDR3 sequences, around 24% occurring once. These same records also appear under a second study, on T cells expressing NK-cell markers.

The sample was CD4+ T cells sorted from blood. Receptor source: a woman aged 18-30 years in good health. The CDR3 runs from the conserved cysteine through the conserved F or W. Fields, in order: V gene, J gene, CDR3 protein.

TRBV9	TRBJ2-7	CASSPGTPTYEQYF
TRBV19	TRBJ2-7	CASSTLWRTYEQYF
TRBV20-1	TRBJ2-3	CSAPRISGSRDTQYF
TRBV2	TRBJ2-3	CASKGLGSTDTQYF
TRBV5-6	TRBJ1-5	CASSYRRDQPQHF
TRBV6-2/TRBV6-3	TRBJ2-2	CASSYPNSGTGELFF
TRBV7-8	TRBJ1-1	CASSLIPGYTEAFF
TRBV20-1	TRBJ2-1	CSARDPLDEQFF
TRBV2	TRBJ1-1	CASSAWQGVTEAFF
TRBV5-1	TRBJ2-7	CASSRGTSGGLNSYEQYF
TRBV4-3	TRBJ1-2	CASSQRPGDGYTF
TRBV6-5	TRBJ2-5	CASSYGGQLKTQYF
TRBV5-1	TRBJ2-3	CASSSSTLGPTDTQYF
TRBV10-3	TRBJ2-7	CAIRGRGQGRTEQYF
TRBV28	TRBJ2-1	CASSSMTGAPFF
TRBV12-3/TRBV12-4	TRBJ1-2	CASSLRGLDGYTF
TRBV24-1	TRBJ1-2	CATSEGTGSGYTF
TRBV20-1	TRBJ1-2	CSARGYMNYGYTF
TRBV6-5	TRBJ2-3	CASSYSIAGGLDTQYF
TRBV29-1	TRBJ2-6	CSVRDPSSGANVLTF
TRBV20-1	TRBJ2-1	CSASRRDRGLDEQFF
TRBV5-4	TRBJ2-2	CASSLQGSWTGELFF
TRBV7-9	TRBJ2-1	CASSLRREGLNNEQFF